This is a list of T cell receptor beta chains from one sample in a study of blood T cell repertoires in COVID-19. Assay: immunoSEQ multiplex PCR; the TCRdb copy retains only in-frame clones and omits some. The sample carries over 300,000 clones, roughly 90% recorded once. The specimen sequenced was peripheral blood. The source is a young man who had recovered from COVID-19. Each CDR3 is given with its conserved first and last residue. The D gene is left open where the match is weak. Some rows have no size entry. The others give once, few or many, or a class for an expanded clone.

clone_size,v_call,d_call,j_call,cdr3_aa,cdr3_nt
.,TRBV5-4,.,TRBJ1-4,CASSLFGGTNEKLFF,TGTGCCAGCAGCCTCTTTGGGGGCACTAATGAAAAACTGTTTTTT
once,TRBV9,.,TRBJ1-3,CASSVAEAGNTIYF,TGTGCCAGCAGCGTAGCGGAGGCTGGAAACACCATATATTTT
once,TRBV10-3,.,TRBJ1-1,CAISVSEVVEGNTEAFF,TGTGCCATCAGTGTGTCTGAAGTGGTCGAGGGGAACACTGAAGCTTTCTTT
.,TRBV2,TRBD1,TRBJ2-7,CASSGDRAEQYF,TGTGCCAGCAGTGGGGACAGGGCCGAGCAGTACTTC
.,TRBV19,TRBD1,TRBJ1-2,CASSGSTGYYGYTF,TGTGCCAGTAGTGGATCGACAGGGTACTATGGCTACACCTTC
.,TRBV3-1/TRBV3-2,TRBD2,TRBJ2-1,CASSPLAGGVEQFF,TGTGCCAGCAGCCCCTTAGCGGGGGGGGTCGAGCAGTTCTTC
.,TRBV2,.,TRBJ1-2,CASSAEGLGWESGYTF,TGTGCCAGCAGCGCAGAGGGTTTGGGGTGGGAGTCTGGCTACACCTTC
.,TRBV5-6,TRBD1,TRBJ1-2,CASSLPVSGGYGYTF,TGTGCCAGCAGCTTGCCCGTGTCAGGGGGCTATGGCTACACCTTC
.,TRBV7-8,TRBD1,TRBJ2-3,CASGPRTGAQYF,TGTGCCAGCGGACCCCGGACAGGGGCGCAGTATTTT
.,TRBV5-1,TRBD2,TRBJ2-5,CASSPGLAGIETQYF,TGCGCCAGCAGCCCGGGACTAGCGGGAATAGAGACCCAGTACTTC
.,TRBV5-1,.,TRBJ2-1,CASSLDLGSSYNEQFF,TGCGCCAGCAGCCTGGACTTAGGGAGCTCCTACAATGAGCAGTTCTTC
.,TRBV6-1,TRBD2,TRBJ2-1,CASSELTSGEAKPSEQFF,TGTGCCAGCAGTGAACTAACTAGCGGGGAAGCAAAACCGTCGGAGCAGTTCTTC
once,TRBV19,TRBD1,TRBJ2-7,CASSIGPPGTAIYEQYF,TGTGCCAGTAGTATAGGGCCCCCCGGGACAGCGATCTACGAGCAGTACTTC
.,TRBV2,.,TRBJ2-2,CAGQTDTGELFF,TGTGCCGGCCAGACTGACACCGGGGAGCTGTTTTTT
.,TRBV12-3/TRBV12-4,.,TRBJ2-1,CASSGQQQFF,TGTGCCAGCAGCGGACAGCAGCAGTTCTTC
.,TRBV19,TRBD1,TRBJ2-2,CASSTGTGGFGELFF,TGTGCCAGTAGTACCGGCACAGGGGGCTTCGGGGAGCTGTTTTTT
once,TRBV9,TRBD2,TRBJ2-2,CASSVEAGAVGTGELFF,TGTGCCAGCAGCGTAGAAGCGGGGGCCGTTGGGACCGGGGAGCTGTTTTTT
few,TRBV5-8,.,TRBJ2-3,CASSFGTGDTQYF,TGTGCCAGCAGCTTTGGAACAGGGGATACGCAGTATTTT
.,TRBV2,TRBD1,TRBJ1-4,CASSWTGSNEKLFF,TGTGCCAGCAGTTGGACAGGCTCTAATGAAAAACTGTTTTTT
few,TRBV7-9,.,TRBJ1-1,CASTRRGAMNTEAFF,TGTGCCAGCACCAGACGAGGAGCGATGAACACTGAAGCTTTCTTT
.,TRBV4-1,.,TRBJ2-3,CASSQVRELADTQYF,TGCGCCAGCAGCCAAGTCCGGGAGCTTGCAGATACGCAGTATTTT
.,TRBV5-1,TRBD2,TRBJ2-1,CATTRTSDDNEQFF,TGCGCCACCACCCGGACTAGCGACGACAATGAGCAGTTCTTC
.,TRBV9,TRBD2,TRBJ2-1,CASSARLTSGGLYEQFF,TGTGCCAGCAGCGCCCGCCTTACTAGCGGGGGATTGTATGAGCAGTTCTTC
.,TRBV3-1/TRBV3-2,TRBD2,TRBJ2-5,CASRWETGSGGPGETQYF,TGTGCCAGCCGGTGGGAAACAGGGAGCGGGGGTCCAGGGGAGACCCAGTACTTC
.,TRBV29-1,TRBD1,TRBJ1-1,CSVARGLGDTEAFF,TGCAGCGTTGCCAGGGGGCTAGGGGACACTGAAGCTTTCTTT
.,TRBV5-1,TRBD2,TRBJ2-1,CASSPLAGGPTYNEQFF,TGCGCCAGCAGCCCACTAGCGGGGGGGCCGACTTACAATGAGCAGTTCTTC
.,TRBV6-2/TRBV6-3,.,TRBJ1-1,CASSYTGTEAFF,TGTGCCAGCAGTTACACGGGGACTGAAGCTTTCTTT